The present T cell receptor beta chain was sequenced within a study of blood T cell repertoires in COVID-19. Study as a whole: COVID-19 samples collected from the United States, Italy and Spain covered acute and convalescent phases.

Sequenced by immunoSEQ multiplex PCR; TCRdb stores in-frame clones only, minus some. This sample carries about 330,000 clones, 88% of them seen once, and the ten largest clones take less than 6.5%. Sample: PBMCs or T cells enriched from blood (not recorded which). The source is a young man who had recovered from COVID-19.

This CDR3 reads CASSQDGTGGGETQYF. The DNA of the CDR3 is TGCGCCAGCAGCCAAGATGGGACAGGGGGTGGGGAGACCCAGTACTTC. The chain recombines TRBV4-1 with TRBJ2-5; 11 bases fit TRBD1. The junction had 5 bases not matched to a gene; V was cut back by 0 bases and J by 5 bases. The CDR3 length is 16 residues. Per the germline V gene, CDR1 is MGHRA and CDR2 is YSYEKL.